This T cell receptor beta chain was sequenced for a study of response to subunit inactivated influenza vaccine. Each CDR3 protein is one row after TCRdb ran MiXCR on the RT-PCR reads. The profile shows about 170,000 distinct CDR3 sequences, roughly 12% of them singletons. CDR3 length equals 15 residues. The junction had 6 bases not matched to a gene; V was cut back by 3 bases and J by 4 bases. Germline CDR1 LGHNA, CDR2 YNFKEQ. The sample was also reused in another study, on T cells expressing NK-cell markers. Per that paper: 5'RACE template switching built TCR beta cDNA with unique molecular identifiers. Dominance of the CD3+CD56-NKG2C+ fraction by these clonotypes also held in several donors.

The receptor was derived from a man aged 45-60 years who received an inactivated influenza vaccine. The sample in question was CD8+ T cells sorted from PBMCs, obtained 12 days after vaccination. The genes are TRBV4-2 and TRBJ1-1, with 9 bases that match TRBD1. Here the CDR3 reads CASSQKTGGGTEAFF. The CDR3 nucleotides are TGTGCCAGCAGCCAGAAGACAGGGGGTGGCACTGAAGCTTTCTTT.